The source of this T cell receptor beta chain is a study of CD8 T cells in Susac syndrome. Study outcomes and limitations: TCR sequencing and HLA analysis covered a relatively small number of individuals.

As to this clonotype: Its target is unknown.

After extraction with the RNeasy kit, about 0.45 to 1 ug of the RNA was reverse transcribed using random hexamers. An immunoSEQ multiplex PCR amplified TCR beta CDR3 over 54 Vbeta and 13 Jbeta. TCRdb re-analysed the immunoSEQ multiplex PCR reads in MiXCR, keeping a single row per CDR3 protein. This table has 120,000 to 150,000 distinct CDR3 sequences, approximately 93% appearing once. Per germline, CDR1 LNHDA and CDR2 SQIVND (reference sequence). V lost 3 bases, J lost 6 bases, and 11 bases lay in between. This CDR3 region has 13 residues. Sequencing used CD4+ T cells from PBMCs. This chain connects TRBV19 to TRBJ1-2; D is perhaps TRBD1 (5 bases). The source of this sequence is a human donor in good health. CDR3 loop: CASSILVGDGYTF. The CDR3 DNA sequence: TGTGCCAGTAGTATTCTAGTAGGGGATGGCTACACCTTC.